This T cell receptor (beta chain) stems from a study of regulatory T cells in long-lasting Graves disease. Study background: The antithyroid drugs taken by newly diagnosed Graves' patients had been used for under 3 months.

Construction of the TCR beta libraries employed iRepertoire HTBI primers in conjunction with Arm-PCR of CDR3 regions. One entry per CDR3 protein, called by TCRdb with MiXCR from the multiplex PCR reads. The table shows around 250,000 distinct CDR3 sequences, with approximately 20% occurring only once. This clonotype came up a few times. This sample's time point: newly diagnosed GD, antithyroid drugs for less than 3 months. RNA extracted from PBMCs served as the sequencing template. This CDR3 is built from 16 residues. Germline CDR1 reads SGDLS; CDR2 reads YYNGEE. The V gene lost 3 bases and the J gene lost 5 bases, with 20 bases spanning the gap. These same records also appear under a second study, on T cells in Graves' hyperthyroidism and ophthalmopathy. This second report adds: A model using 13 V-J features told ophthalmopathy apart from stable hyperthyroidism.

This clonotype was sampled from a woman aged 30 to 39 with Graves disease. This chain connects TRBV9 to TRBJ2-5; D may be TRBD2 (5 bases). The sample here was peripheral blood mononuclear cells (PBMCs), taken at new diagnosis, from a patient treated with antithyroid drugs. CDR3 amino acids: CASSDKPGNEGETQYF. CDR3 DNA: TGTGCCAGCAGCGATAAGCCGGGAAATGAAGGGGAGACCCAGTACTTC. Based on the CDR3 plus reference TRBV9 and TRBJ2-5, the full variable domain is DSGVTQTPKHLITATGQRVTLRCSPRSGDLSVYWYQQSLDQGLQFLIQYYNGEERAKGNILERFSAQQFPDLHSELNLSSLELGDSALYFCASSDKPGNEGETQYFGPGTRLLVL.